This T cell receptor beta chain is from a study of T cell responses to AZD1222 COVID-19 vaccine. Per the germline V gene, CDR1 is SEHNR and CDR2 is FQNEAQ (reference sequence). V was shortened by 5 bases and J by 0 bases, with 8 bases between the two germline ends. The CDR3 has 14 residues. The method was immunoSEQ multiplex PCR; TCRdb's version includes in-frame clones alone and lacks a portion of them. The sample gives over 110,000 clones, around nine tenths of which show up once; around 10% is in the top ten. Note on this clone: Antigen unknown.

General study points: In a largely white British group with more females than males, clonal diversity was possibly underestimated. Spike as a whole was targeted by vaccine-associated CD4 TCRs, dominant at 160-218 and 743-854.

This receptor was obtained from an adult who received the AZD1222 COVID-19 vaccine. The input for sequencing was peripheral blood, taken 28 days after the second AZD1222 dose. V usage is TRBV7-9 and J usage is TRBJ2-1; D is ambiguous. The CDR3 here is CASSVPSSYNEQFF. For the CDR3, the DNA is TGTGCCAGCAGCGTCCCGAGCTCCTACAATGAGCAGTTCTTC.